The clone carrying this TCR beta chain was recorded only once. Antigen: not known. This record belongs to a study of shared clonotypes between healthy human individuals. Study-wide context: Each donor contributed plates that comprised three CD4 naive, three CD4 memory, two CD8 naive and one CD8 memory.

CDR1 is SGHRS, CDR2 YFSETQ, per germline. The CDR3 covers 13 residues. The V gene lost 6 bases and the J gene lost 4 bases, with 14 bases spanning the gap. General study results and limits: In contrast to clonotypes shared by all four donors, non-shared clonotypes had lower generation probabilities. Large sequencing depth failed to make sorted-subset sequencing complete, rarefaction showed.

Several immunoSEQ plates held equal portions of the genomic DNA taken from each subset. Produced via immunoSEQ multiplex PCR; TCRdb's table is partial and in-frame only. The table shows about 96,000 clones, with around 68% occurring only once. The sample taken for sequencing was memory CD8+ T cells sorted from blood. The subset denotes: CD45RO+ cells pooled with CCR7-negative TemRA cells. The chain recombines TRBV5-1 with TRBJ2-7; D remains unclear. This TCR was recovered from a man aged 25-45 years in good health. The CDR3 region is CASTSPPGYEQYF. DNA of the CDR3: TGCGCCAGCACTTCCCCCCCCGGTTACGAGCAGTACTTC.